The next 7 T cell receptor beta chains were all read from a single sample in a study of OX40 agonist ivuxolimab in advanced cancers. The data were produced by immunoSEQ multiplex PCR, yet TCRdb's version contains in-frame clones alone and is incomplete. The sample includes 60,000 to 75,000 clones, roughly nine tenths of them seen just once. Source: CD4+ or CD8+ T cells sorted from blood, taken in a trial of the OX40 agonist ivuxolimab. Source of these receptors: an adult with an advanced solid tumor such as melanoma, head and neck, liver or kidney cancer.

CDR3 amino acids: CASSLGYPGELFF. In DNA form, the CDR3 reads TGTGCCAGCAGCTTAGGTTATCCCGGGGAGCTGTTTTTT. The V call is TRBV7-9, the J call TRBJ2-2; D not resolved. The V end was cut by 1 base, the J end by 6 bases, with 6 bases between. This CDR3 comprises 13 residues. CDR1 is SEHNR, CDR2 FQNEAQ, per germline (reference sequence).

The chain couples TRBV6-5 to TRBJ1-4; 8 bases align to TRBD1. Looked up from germline, CDR1 is MNHEY and CDR2 is SVGAGI. CDR3 size: 14 residues. V shed 2 bases, J shed 7 bases, and the junction held 3 bases outside the gene matches. In nucleotides, the CDR3 is TGTGCCAGCAGTTACGGACAGGGTGGTGAAAAACTGTTTTTT. Translating it yields CASSYGQGGEKLFF.

The gene calls are TRBV28 and TRBJ1-5; 8 nucleotides match TRBD1. The germline gives CDR1 MDHEN, CDR2 SYDVKM. The J segment lost 6 bases and the V segment lost 6 bases, leaving 4 bases of the junction unmatched. The CDR3 length is 13 residues. As DNA, the CDR3 is TGTGCCAGCAGCCGGACAGGGATTCAGCCCCAGCATTTT. Translated: CASSRTGIQPQHF.

This rearrangement joins TRBV28 to TRBJ2-7; the match to TRBD1 covers 7 bases. Germline-derived CDR1 and CDR2 are MDHEN and SYDVKM. V lost 4 bases to trimming and J lost 0 bases; unmatched junction nucleotides: 6. This CDR3 comprises 15 residues. CDR3 nucleotide sequence: TGTGCCAGCAGTTGGGGACAGCCGAGCTCCTACGAGCAGTACTTC. This encodes CASSWGQPSSYEQYF.

The chain carries TRBV6-1 and TRBJ2-2; perhaps TRBD2 as D (6 bases). The CDR3 extends over 13 amino acids. Germline values: CDR1 MNHNS, CDR2 SASEGT. The V gene lost 6 bases and the J gene lost 6 bases, with 11 bases spanning the gap. CDR3 residues: CASSIREAGELFF. CDR3 sequence (DNA): TGTGCCAGCAGCATAAGGGAGGCCGGGGAGCTGTTTTTT.

This rearrangement joins TRBV4-3 to TRBJ2-1; maybe TRBD2 (6 bases). This CDR3 region has 17 residues. Trimming took 0 bases from V and 2 from J, leaving 14 bases between them. Germline CDR1 is LGHNA and CDR2 is YSLEER. CDR3 region: CASSQDILGGTYNEQFF. The CDR3 coding sequence is TGCGCCAGCAGCCAAGATATCTTGGGCGGGACCTACAATGAGCAGTTCTTC.

The sample holds one count of this clone. The chain links TRBV5-1 to TRBJ1-4; TRBD1 is a possible D gene (5 bases). This CDR3 spans 13 amino acids. Trimming pared 5 bases from V and 6 bases from J, leaving 11 bases between. Germline V CDR1 and CDR2: SGHRS, YFSETQ. The CDR3 protein is CASSWGGDEKLFF. CDR3 DNA sequence: TGCGCCAGCAGTTGGGGAGGGGATGAAAAACTGTTTTTT. Looking up the rest from reference TRBV5-1 and TRBJ1-4 gives the full variable domain: KAGVTQTPRYLIKTRGQQVTLSCSPISGHRSVSWYQQTPGQGLQFLFEYFSETQRNKGNFPGRFSGRQFSNSRSEMNVSTLELGDSALYLCASSWGGDEKLFFGSGTQLSVL.